This T cell receptor (beta chain) originates from a study of blood T cells in healthy people across ages. At least 6 million PBMCs were isolated per sample. This clonotype showed up just a few times. The antigen remains undetermined. Notes on the study in general: Using unsorted PBMCs precluded a conclusive naive versus antigen-experienced comparison.

Combining a sample-barcoded 5' primer with a J-beta primer mix, a second PCR ran for about 7 to 12 cycles. TCRdb used MiXCR to reprocess the 5' RACE reads, holding one entry per CDR3 protein. The sample contains about 680,000 distinct CDR3 sequences, around 49% of which appear only once. The receptor's source is a woman aged 60-75 years in good health. The sample comprised blood.

This CDR3 is CASSLGTQYYEQYF. Here the CDR3 DNA reads TGTGCCAGCAGTTTGGGGACACAATACTACGAGCAGTACTTC. The chain is built from TRBV27 and TRBJ2-7; tentative D call: TRBD1 (6 bases). V lost 3 bases and J lost 3, with 12 bases in between. The CDR3 is made up of 14 amino acids. Germline assignment: CDR1 MNHEY and CDR2 SMNVEV (reference sequence).